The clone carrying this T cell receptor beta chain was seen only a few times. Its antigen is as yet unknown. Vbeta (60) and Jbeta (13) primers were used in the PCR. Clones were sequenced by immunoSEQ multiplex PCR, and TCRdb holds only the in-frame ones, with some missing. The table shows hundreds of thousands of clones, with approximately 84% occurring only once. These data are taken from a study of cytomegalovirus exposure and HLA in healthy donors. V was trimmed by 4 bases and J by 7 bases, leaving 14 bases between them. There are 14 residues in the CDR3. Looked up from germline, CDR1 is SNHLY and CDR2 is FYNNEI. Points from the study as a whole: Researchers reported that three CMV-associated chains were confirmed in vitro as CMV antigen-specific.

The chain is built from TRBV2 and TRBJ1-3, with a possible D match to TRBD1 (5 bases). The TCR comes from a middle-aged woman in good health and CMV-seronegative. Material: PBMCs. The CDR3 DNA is TGTGCCAGCAGTGTTAGCAGGGAAGGGAACACCATATATTTT. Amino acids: CASSVSREGNTIYF.